Presented here are 14 T cell receptor beta chains from one specimen sequenced in a study of blood T cell repertoires in COVID-19. Some clones are missing from TCRdb's copy, which holds only in-frame ones; the method was immunoSEQ multiplex PCR. The sample lists roughly 190,000 clones, 89% occurring once. The sequencing input was PBMCs or T cells enriched from blood (not recorded which). The receptors were sampled from a young woman who had recovered from COVID-19.

This clone was counted only a few times. This rearrangement joins TRBV19 to TRBJ2-2; 10 bases align to TRBD1. Per germline, CDR1 LNHDA and CDR2 SQIVND (reference sequence). The trim removed 6 bases at V and 7 bases at J, leaving 8 bases unmatched. The CDR3 is 15 amino acids. The CDR3 spells CASRADRGPGGELFF. CDR3 DNA: TGTGCCAGTAGAGCCGACAGGGGGCCAGGCGGGGAGCTGTTTTTT.

The CDR3 bases are TGTGCCACCAGCATCAGTGGGAGTGCTAGGGACGAGCAGTACTTC. This gives the protein CATSISGSARDEQYF. The chain combines TRBV15 with TRBJ2-7; tentatively, D is TRBD2 (5 bases). Looked up from germline, CDR1 is LNHNV and CDR2 is YYDKDF (reference sequence). Trimming stripped 4 bases from V and 5 bases from J, with 18 bases between. The CDR3 totals 15 residues.

For the CDR3, the DNA is TGTGCCAGCAGTTACTCGCGGGCCCCAGATACGCAGTATTTT. Translated: CASSYSRAPDTQYF. The rearrangement uses TRBV6-5 and TRBJ2-3; tentatively, D is TRBD2 (5 bases). CDR1 is MNHEY, CDR2 SVGAGI, per germline. The CDR3 has 14 residues. Trimming shortened V by 0 bases and J by 4 bases, and 8 bases separated the two germline ends.

The chain carries TRBV18 and TRBJ1-2; 8 bases line up with TRBD1. This CDR3 region has 14 residues. CDR1 is KGHSH, CDR2 LQKENI, per germline. Losses at the gene ends were 3 bases for V and 2 bases for J; bases not matched to a gene: 2. CDR3 sequence: CASSPGQENYGYTF. The CDR3 coding sequence is TGTGCCAGCTCACCGGGACAGGAAAACTATGGCTACACCTTC.

The chain has TRBV18 and TRBJ2-1, with 10 nucleotides matching TRBD2. The CDR3 is made up of 14 amino acids. V lost 3 bases, J lost 8 bases, and 4 bases stayed unmatched. Germline loops: CDR1 KGHSH, CDR2 LQKENI. DNA for the CDR3: TGTGCCAGCTCACCGAGTCTAGCGGGAGATGAGCAGTTCTTC. This encodes CASSPSLAGDEQFF. Full variable domain (remainder filled in from reference TRBV18 and TRBJ2-1): NAGVMQNPRHLVRRRGQEARLRCSPMKGHSHVYWYRQLPEEGLKFMVYLQKENIIDESGMPKERFSAEFPKEGPSILRIQQVVRGDSAAYFCASSPSLAGDEQFFGPGTRLTVL.

The rearrangement joins TRBV28 to TRBJ2-5, with 7 positions matching TRBD1. Germline V CDR1 and CDR2: MDHEN, SYDVKM. The trim removed 7 bases at V and 5 bases at J, leaving 10 bases unmatched. CDR3 length: 14 amino acids. DNA of the CDR3: TGTGCCAGCATTGATACAGGGGAAAGGGAGACCCAGTACTTC. Its translation is CASIDTGERETQYF.

This chain links TRBV27 with TRBJ2-3; 9 bases agree with TRBD2. This CDR3 has 14 residues. Germline V gene data show CDR1 as MNHEY and CDR2 as SMNVEV (reference sequence). Trimming took 6 bases from V and 4 from J; bases not matched to a gene: 5. The CDR3 DNA follows: TGTGCCAGCAGACAAAGCGGGAGGCCAGATACGCAGTATTTT. This codes for CASRQSGRPDTQYF.

The chain links TRBV5-1 to TRBJ2-2; D might be TRBD2 (6 bases). Trimming took off 0 bases at V and 5 bases at J, with 11 bases between the two ends. This CDR3 has 15 amino acids. Looked up from germline, CDR1 is SGHRS and CDR2 is YFSETQ. Written as DNA, the CDR3 is TGCGCCAGCAGCTTGGAGGCGGGGCGTACCGGGGAGCTGTTTTTT. Translating gives CASSLEAGRTGELFF.

This clone was counted a few times. In nucleotides, the CDR3 is TGTGCCAGCAGTTTATACCAGGGTAACTATGGCTACACCTTC. Protein: CASSLYQGNYGYTF. The rearrangement joins TRBV28 to TRBJ1-2, with a weak D call TRBD1 (5 bases). This CDR3 comprises 14 residues. Per germline, CDR1 MDHEN and CDR2 SYDVKM. Trimming removed 1 base at V and 1 base at J, with 7 bases between.

This chain uses TRBV27 with TRBJ2-3, with TRBD2 identical over 10 bases. J was trimmed by 3 bases and V by 2 bases; bases with no gene match: 5. The germline CDR1 and CDR2 sequences are MNHEY and SMNVEV (reference sequence). This CDR3 comprises 16 residues. The CDR3: CASSLIAGGGTDTQYF. The CDR3 DNA sequence: TGTGCCAGCAGTTTAATAGCGGGAGGCGGGACAGATACGCAGTATTTT.

This clone has more than one count but fewer than ten. Other DNA sequences of this sample code for an identical CDR3. The chain links TRBV3-1 (or the pseudogene TRBV3-2) to TRBJ2-7; TRBD1 is a possible D gene (6 bases). This CDR3 is 13 amino acids long. V lost 4 bases to trimming and J lost 1 base, with 8 bases between them. Germline V gives CDR1 LGHDT, CDR2 YNNKEL (reference sequence). CDR3 coding DNA: TGTGCCAGCAGCCCGGACAGTTCCTACGAGCAGTACTTC. Its translation is CASSPDSSYEQYF.

This sequence joins TRBV5-4 and TRBJ2-3, with 8 bases fitting TRBD2. This CDR3 spans 15 amino acids. The germline V gene has CDR1 SGHNT and CDR2 YYREEE (reference sequence). V dropped 4 bases and J dropped 1; count of bases not matched to a gene: 5. In DNA form, the CDR3 reads TGTGCCAGCAGCCTCTCGACTAGCGGCACAGATACGCAGTATTTT. As protein: CASSLSTSGTDTQYF.

The gene calls are TRBV9 and TRBJ2-5, with D perhaps TRBD2 (6 bases). This CDR3 is 16 amino acids long. V gave up 3 bases and J gave up 1 base, with 16 bases separating them. From germline, CDR1 is SGDLS and CDR2 YYNGEE. CDR3 nucleotides: TGTGCCAGCAGCGAGGGGAACGGGGGTGTCCAAGAGACCCAGTACTTC. Encoded protein: CASSEGNGGVQETQYF.

The genes are TRBV6-5 and TRBJ2-3, with 7 bases that match TRBD2. This CDR3 region has 16 residues. Per the germline V gene, CDR1 is MNHEY and CDR2 is SVGAGI. Trimming cost V 0 bases and J 2 bases; bases outside gene matches: 5. The CDR3 sequence: CASSYSSSGSTDTQYF. CDR3 in DNA: TGTGCCAGCAGTTACTCGTCTAGCGGCTCCACAGATACGCAGTATTTT.